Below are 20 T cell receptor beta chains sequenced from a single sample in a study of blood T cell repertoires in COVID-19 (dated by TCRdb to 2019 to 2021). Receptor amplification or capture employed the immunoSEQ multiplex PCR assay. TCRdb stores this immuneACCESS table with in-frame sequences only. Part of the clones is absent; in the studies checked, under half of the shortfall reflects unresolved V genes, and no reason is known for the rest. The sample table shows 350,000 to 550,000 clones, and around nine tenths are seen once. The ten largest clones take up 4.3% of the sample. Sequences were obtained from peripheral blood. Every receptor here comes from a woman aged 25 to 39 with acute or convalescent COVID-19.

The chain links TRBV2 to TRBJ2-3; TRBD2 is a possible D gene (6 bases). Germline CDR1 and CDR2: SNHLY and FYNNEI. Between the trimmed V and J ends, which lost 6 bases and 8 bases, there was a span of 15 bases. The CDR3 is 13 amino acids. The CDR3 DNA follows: TGTGCCAGCAGGACCTTGGGAGGAGGTACGCAGTATTTT. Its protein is CASRTLGGGTQYF.

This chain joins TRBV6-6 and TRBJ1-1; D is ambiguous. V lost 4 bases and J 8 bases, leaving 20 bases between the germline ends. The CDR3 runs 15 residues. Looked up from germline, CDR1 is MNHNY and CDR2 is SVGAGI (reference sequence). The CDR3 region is CASSSHTGVISEAFF. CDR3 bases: TGTGCCAGCAGTTCGCATACCGGAGTTATATCCGAAGCTTTCTTT.

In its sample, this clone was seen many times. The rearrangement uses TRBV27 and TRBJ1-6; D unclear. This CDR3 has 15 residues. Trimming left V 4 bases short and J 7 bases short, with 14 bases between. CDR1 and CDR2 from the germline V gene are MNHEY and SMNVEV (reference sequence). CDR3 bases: TGTGCCAGCAGTTCTGGTATTGGAGGAAATTCACCCCTCCACTTT. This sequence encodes CASSSGIGGNSPLHF.

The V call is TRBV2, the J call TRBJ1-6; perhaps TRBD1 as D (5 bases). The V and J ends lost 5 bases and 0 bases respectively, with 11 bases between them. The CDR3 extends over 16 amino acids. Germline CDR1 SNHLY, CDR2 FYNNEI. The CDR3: CASSLRQSSYNSPLHF. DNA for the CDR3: TGTGCCAGCAGTTTACGACAGAGCTCCTATAATTCACCCCTCCACTTT.

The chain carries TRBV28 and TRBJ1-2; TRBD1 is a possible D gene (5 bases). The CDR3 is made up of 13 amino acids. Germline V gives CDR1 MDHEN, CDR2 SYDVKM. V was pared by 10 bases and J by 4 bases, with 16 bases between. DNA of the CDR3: TGTGCCACCCTGACAGTATCGATCTATGGCTACACCTTC. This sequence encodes CATLTVSIYGYTF.

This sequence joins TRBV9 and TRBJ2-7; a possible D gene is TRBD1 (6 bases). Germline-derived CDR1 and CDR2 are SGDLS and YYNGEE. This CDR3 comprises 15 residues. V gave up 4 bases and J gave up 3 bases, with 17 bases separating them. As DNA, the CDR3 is TGTGCCAGCAGCCCTATGGGGCCACAGGGCTACGAGCAGTACTTC. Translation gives CASSPMGPQGYEQYF.

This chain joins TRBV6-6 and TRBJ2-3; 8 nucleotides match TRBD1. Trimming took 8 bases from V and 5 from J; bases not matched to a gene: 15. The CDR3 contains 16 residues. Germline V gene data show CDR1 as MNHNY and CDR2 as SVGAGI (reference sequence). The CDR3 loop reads CASRFRQGTREDTQYF. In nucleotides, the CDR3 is TGTGCCAGCCGATTCAGACAGGGGACTCGGGAAGATACGCAGTATTTT.

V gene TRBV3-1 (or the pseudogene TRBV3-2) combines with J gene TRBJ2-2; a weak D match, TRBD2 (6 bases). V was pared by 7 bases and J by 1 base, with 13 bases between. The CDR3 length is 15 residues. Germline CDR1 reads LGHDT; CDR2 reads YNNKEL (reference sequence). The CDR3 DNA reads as TGTGCCAGCAAGACGGGACTGGGGAACACCGGGGAGCTGTTTTTT. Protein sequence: CASKTGLGNTGELFF.

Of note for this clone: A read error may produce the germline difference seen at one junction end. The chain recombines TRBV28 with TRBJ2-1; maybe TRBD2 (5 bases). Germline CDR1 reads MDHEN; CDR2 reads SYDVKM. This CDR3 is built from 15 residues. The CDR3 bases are TGTGCCAGCAGTTCCCCGGACTCACCCTATAATGAGCAGTTCTTC. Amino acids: CASSSPDSPYNEQFF.

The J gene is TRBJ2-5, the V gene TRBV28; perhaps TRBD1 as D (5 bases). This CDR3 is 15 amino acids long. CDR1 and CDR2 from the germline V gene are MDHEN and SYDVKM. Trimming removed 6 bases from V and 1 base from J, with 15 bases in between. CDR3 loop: CASRPDRLFQETQYF. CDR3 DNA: TGTGCCAGCAGACCAGACAGACTTTTCCAAGAGACCCAGTACTTC.

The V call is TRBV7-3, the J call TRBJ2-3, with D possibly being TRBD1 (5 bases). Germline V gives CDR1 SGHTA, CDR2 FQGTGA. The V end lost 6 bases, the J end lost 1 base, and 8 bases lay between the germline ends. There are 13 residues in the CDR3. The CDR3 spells CASREGGTDTQYF. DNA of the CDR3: TGTGCCAGCAGGGAAGGGGGCACAGATACGCAGTATTTT.

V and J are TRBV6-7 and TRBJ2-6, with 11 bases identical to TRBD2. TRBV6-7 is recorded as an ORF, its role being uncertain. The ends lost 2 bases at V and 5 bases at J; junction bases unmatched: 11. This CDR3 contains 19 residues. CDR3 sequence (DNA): TGTGCCAGCAGTTACCAAAGGACTAGCGGGCCGAAAAGGGCCAACGTCCTGACTTTC. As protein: CASSYQRTSGPKRANVLTF.

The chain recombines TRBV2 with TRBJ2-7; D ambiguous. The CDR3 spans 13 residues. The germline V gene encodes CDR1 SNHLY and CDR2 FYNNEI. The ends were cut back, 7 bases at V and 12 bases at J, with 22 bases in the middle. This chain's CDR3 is CASIRDGGRNAYF. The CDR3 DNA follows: TGTGCCAGCATTCGAGACGGTGGGCGAAATGCGTACTTC.

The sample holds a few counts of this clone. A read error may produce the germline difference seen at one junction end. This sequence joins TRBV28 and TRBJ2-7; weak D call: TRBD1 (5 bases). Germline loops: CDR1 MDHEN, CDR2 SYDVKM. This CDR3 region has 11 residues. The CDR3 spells CASSLSRAKDF. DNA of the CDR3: TGTGCCAGCAGTTTGAGCAGGGCAAAGGACTTC.

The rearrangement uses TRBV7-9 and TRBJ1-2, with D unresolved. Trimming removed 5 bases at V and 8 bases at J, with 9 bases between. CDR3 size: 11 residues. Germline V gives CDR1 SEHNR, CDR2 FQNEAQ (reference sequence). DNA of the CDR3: TGTGCCAGCAGCCGAAACAGCGGCTACACCTTC. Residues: CASSRNSGYTF.

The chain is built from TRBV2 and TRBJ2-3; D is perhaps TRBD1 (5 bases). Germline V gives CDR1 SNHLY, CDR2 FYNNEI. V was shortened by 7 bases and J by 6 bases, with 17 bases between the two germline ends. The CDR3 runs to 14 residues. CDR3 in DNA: TGTGCCAGCAATTTGATGGGGCCTGTGGATACGCAGTATTTT. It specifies CASNLMGPVDTQYF.

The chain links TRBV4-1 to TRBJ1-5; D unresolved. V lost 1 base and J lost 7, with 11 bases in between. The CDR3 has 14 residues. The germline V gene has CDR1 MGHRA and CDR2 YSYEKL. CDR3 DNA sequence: TGCGCCAGCAGCCAAGTGCGACTAGGGCAGCCCCAGCATTTT. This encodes CASSQVRLGQPQHF.

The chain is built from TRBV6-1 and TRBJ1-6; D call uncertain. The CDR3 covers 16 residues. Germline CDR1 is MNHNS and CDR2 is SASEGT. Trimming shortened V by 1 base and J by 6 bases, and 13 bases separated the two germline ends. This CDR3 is CASSEGRNPGNSPLHF. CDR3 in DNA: TGTGCCAGCAGTGAAGGGCGGAACCCCGGTAATTCACCCCTCCACTTT.

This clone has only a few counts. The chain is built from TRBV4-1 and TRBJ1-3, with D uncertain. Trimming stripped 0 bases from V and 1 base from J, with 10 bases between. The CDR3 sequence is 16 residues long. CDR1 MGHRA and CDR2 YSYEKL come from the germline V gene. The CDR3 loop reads CASSQETVYSGNTIYF. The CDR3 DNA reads TGCGCCAGCAGCCAAGAAACGGTCTATTCTGGAAACACCATATATTTT.

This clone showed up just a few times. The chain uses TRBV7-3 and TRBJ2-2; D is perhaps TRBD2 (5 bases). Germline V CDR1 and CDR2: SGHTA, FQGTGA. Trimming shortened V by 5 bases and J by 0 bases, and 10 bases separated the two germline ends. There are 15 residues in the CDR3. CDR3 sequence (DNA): TGTGCCAGCAGCCTGGACGGGGCGAACACCGGGGAGCTGTTTTTT. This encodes CASSLDGANTGELFF.